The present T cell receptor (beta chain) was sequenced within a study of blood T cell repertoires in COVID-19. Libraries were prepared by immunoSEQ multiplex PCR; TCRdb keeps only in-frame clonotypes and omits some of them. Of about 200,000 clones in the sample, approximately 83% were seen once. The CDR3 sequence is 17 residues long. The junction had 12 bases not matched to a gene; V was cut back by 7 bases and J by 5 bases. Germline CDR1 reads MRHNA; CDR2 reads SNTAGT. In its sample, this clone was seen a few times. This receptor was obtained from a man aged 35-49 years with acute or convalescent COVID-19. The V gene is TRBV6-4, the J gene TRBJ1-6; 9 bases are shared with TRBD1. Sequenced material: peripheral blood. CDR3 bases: TGTGCCAGCATTACAACCCCAGGGACAGGGAATAATTCACCCCTCCACTTT. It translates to CASITTPGTGNNSPLHF.